In its sample, the clone carrying this TCR beta chain was seen a few times. The record originates from a study of blood T cell repertoires in COVID-19. Only in-frame clones appear in the TCRdb table, and some are missing; sequencing was by immunoSEQ multiplex PCR. Altogether roughly 260,000 clones are present, around nine tenths being singletons, with the ten largest covering approximately 2.6%. Trimming removed 0 bases from V and 5 bases from J, with 13 bases in between. The CDR3 covers 14 residues. Looked up from germline, CDR1 is SQVTM and CDR2 is ANQGSEA. The sequenced material came from PBMCs or T cells enriched from blood (not recorded which). V usage is TRBV29-1 and J usage is TRBJ1-2; possible D gene TRBD1, 5 bases. This clonotype originated in a woman between 18 and 29 years old who had recovered from COVID-19. CDR3 DNA sequence: TGCAGCGTTGAAGATAGGCAGGGCTTTTATGGCTACACCTTC. Encoded protein: CSVEDRQGFYGYTF.